The 18 T cell receptor beta chains given below trace back to one sample, sequenced in a study of OX40 agonist ivuxolimab in advanced cancers. Clones were sequenced by immunoSEQ multiplex PCR, and TCRdb holds only the in-frame ones, with some missing. The sample comprises roughly 50,000 clones, roughly three quarters of which are singletons, and about 3.9% rests with the top ten. Sequencing was performed on CD4+ or CD8+ T cells sorted from blood, taken in a trial of the OX40 agonist ivuxolimab. The receptors stem from an adult with an advanced solid tumor such as melanoma, head and neck, liver or kidney cancer.

The gene calls are TRBV6-1 and TRBJ1-4; a possible D gene is TRBD1 (5 bases). Germline loops: CDR1 MNHNS, CDR2 SASEGT. This CDR3 comprises 18 residues. V dropped 0 bases and J dropped 7 bases, with 21 bases sitting between them. The CDR3 here is CASSEAVYGKGRGEKLFF. CDR3 DNA sequence: TGTGCCAGCAGTGAAGCGGTTTATGGGAAGGGGCGCGGTGAAAAACTGTTTTTT.

The chain couples TRBV15 to TRBJ2-1; TRBD2 matches 12 bases. The V gene's germline CDR1 is LNHNV and CDR2 YYDKDF (reference sequence). V shed 6 bases and J 5 bases; nucleotides not matched to a gene: 5. This CDR3 contains 15 residues. The CDR3 nucleotides are TGTGCCACCAGAAGGACTAGCGGGACAAACAATGAGCAGTTCTTC. Protein sequence: CATRRTSGTNNEQFF.

This clone was observed a few times. The chain links TRBV2 to TRBJ2-2; D unclear. Trimming pared 6 bases from V and 5 bases from J, leaving 10 bases between. The length of the CDR3 is 13 residues. Germline-derived CDR1 and CDR2 are SNHLY and FYNNEI. CDR3 in amino acids: CASRQAVTGELFF. CDR3 DNA sequence: TGTGCCAGCAGGCAGGCCGTGACCGGGGAGCTGTTTTTT. The full variable domain, with the rest looked up from reference TRBV2 and TRBJ2-2, is EPEVTQTPSHQVTQMGQEVILRCVPISNHLYFYWYRQILGQKVEFLVSFYNNEISEKSEIFDDQFSVERPDGSNFTLKIRSTKLEDSAMYFCASRQAVTGELFFGEGSRLTVL.

This chain uses TRBV7-3 with TRBJ2-2; D call uncertain. The V and J ends lost 4 bases and 5 bases respectively, with 11 bases between them. The CDR3 has 14 amino acids. Germline loops: CDR1 SGHTA, CDR2 FQGTGA. CDR3 nucleotide sequence: TGTGCCAGCAGCTCCCATTGGGGTACCGGGGAGCTGTTTTTT. Translated: CASSSHWGTGELFF.

The V call is TRBV27, the J call TRBJ1-5, with unresolved D. The CDR3 sequence is 15 residues long. The V end lost 1 base, the J end lost 0 bases, and 7 bases lay between the germline ends. Germline lookup yields CDR1 MNHEY and CDR2 SMNVEV (reference sequence). DNA for the CDR3: TGTGCCAGCAGTTTATGGGGAGCTAGCAATCAGCCCCAGCATTTT. Amino acids: CASSLWGASNQPQHF.

The gene calls are TRBV6-6 and TRBJ1-5, with D perhaps matching TRBD1 (6 bases). V lost 7 bases and J 3 bases, leaving 10 bases between the germline ends. The germline V gene encodes CDR1 MNHNY and CDR2 SVGAGI (reference sequence). The CDR3 is made up of 13 amino acids. DNA of the CDR3: TGTGCCAGCACAACAGGGTACAATCAGCCCCAGCATTTT. It translates to CASTTGYNQPQHF.

This clone was counted a few times. The rearrangement uses TRBV7-3 and TRBJ1-1, with 7 bases identical to TRBD1. The V gene's germline CDR1 is SGHTA and CDR2 FQGTGA. V gave up 7 bases and J gave up 5 bases; unmatched junction bases: 19. This CDR3 spans 17 amino acids. CDR3 DNA: TGTGCCAGCACCCCTCGGAGGCAGGGGGGAAGAGAAACTGAAGCTTTCTTT. This codes for CASTPRRQGGRETEAFF.

The chain carries TRBV7-9 and TRBJ2-1, with 9 nucleotides matching TRBD1. Germline trimming cut 5 bases from V and 7 bases from J; bases unmatched to any gene: 12. This CDR3 contains 16 residues. Germline assignment: CDR1 SEHNR and CDR2 FQNEAQ (reference sequence). The CDR3 here is CASSAPGTGTDNEQFF. CDR3 bases: TGTGCCAGCAGCGCCCCCGGGACAGGGACTGATAATGAGCAGTTCTTC.

The CDR3 sequence is CASSSDRGETQYF. CDR3 coding DNA: TGTGCCAGCAGCTCGGACAGGGGGGAGACCCAGTACTTC. The chain uses TRBV7-2 and TRBJ2-5; 10 bases are shared with TRBD1. The CDR3 length is 13 residues. V lost 4 bases, J lost 5 bases, and 1 base stayed unmatched. CDR1 and CDR2 from the germline V gene are SGHTA and FQGNSA.

J is TRBJ1-1 and V is TRBV7-9; TRBD1 aligns across 8 bases. Trimming cost V 1 base and J 0 bases; bases outside gene matches: 7. This CDR3 has 17 amino acids. Germline CDR1 SEHNR, CDR2 FQNEAQ (reference sequence). CDR3 protein: CASSLELTGAVNTEAFF. The CDR3 DNA reads TGTGCCAGCAGCTTAGAGCTGACAGGGGCCGTGAACACTGAAGCTTTCTTT.

The chain is built from TRBV4-1 and TRBJ2-6, with 7 bases identical to TRBD1. The germline CDR1 and CDR2 sequences are MGHRA and YSYEKL. The CDR3 has 18 amino acids. The V gene end was trimmed by 4 bases and the J gene end by 0 bases; junction bases not matched to a gene: 9. The CDR3 protein is CASSLRQGQNSGANVLTF. CDR3 bases: TGCGCCAGCAGCCTTCGACAGGGACAGAACTCTGGGGCCAACGTCCTGACTTTC.

The V call is TRBV11-2, the J call TRBJ1-1, with 12 nucleotides matching TRBD1. The trim removed 1 base at V and 4 bases at J, leaving 4 bases unmatched. CDR1 and CDR2 from the germline V gene are SGHAT and FQNNGV. This CDR3 spans 16 amino acids. CDR3 amino acids: CASSLAGTGGGTEAFF. The CDR3 DNA reads TGTGCCAGCAGCTTAGCCGGGACAGGGGGCGGCACTGAAGCTTTCTTT.

The chain combines TRBV2 with TRBJ1-3; tentative D call: TRBD1 (6 bases). The CDR3 is made up of 14 amino acids. Germline CDR1 reads SNHLY; CDR2 reads FYNNEI. V was cut by 10 bases and J by 4 bases, with 17 bases left in between. The CDR3: CAIRQESIGNTIYF. As DNA, the CDR3 is TGTGCCATCCGACAGGAGTCGATCGGAAACACCATATATTTT.

The chain links TRBV9 to TRBJ2-5; TRBD2 matches 11 bases. The CDR3 loop spans 16 amino acids. The germline V gene has CDR1 SGDLS and CDR2 YYNGEE. V lost 0 bases and J lost 1; bases outside the gene matches: 2. This chain's CDR3 is CASSVGSGGVQETQYF. The CDR3 DNA reads TGTGCCAGCAGCGTAGGTAGCGGGGGGGTCCAAGAGACCCAGTACTTC.

This clone has a single count. The J gene is TRBJ2-1, the V gene TRBV7-2; the match to TRBD1 covers 8 bases. Germline V CDR1 and CDR2: SGHTA, FQGNSA. The CDR3 length is 15 residues. J was trimmed by 2 bases and V by 3 bases; bases with no gene match: 3. The CDR3 loop is CASSFDRGPYNEQFF. The CDR3 nucleotides read TGTGCCAGCAGCTTCGACAGGGGTCCCTACAATGAGCAGTTCTTC.

The chain combines TRBV27 with TRBJ2-7; 7 bases are shared with TRBD2. Germline lookup yields CDR1 MNHEY and CDR2 SMNVEV (reference sequence). The length of the CDR3 is 15 residues. The junction had 10 bases not matched to a gene; V was cut back by 8 bases and J by 0 bases. DNA of the CDR3: TGTGCCAGCCTAGAGTTTGCTAGCGGCTCCTACGAGCAGTACTTC. Translation: CASLEFASGSYEQYF.

V gene TRBV5-6 combines with J gene TRBJ2-6; D gene ambiguous. Germline CDR1 reads SGHDT; CDR2 reads YYEEEE. Between the trimmed V and J ends, which lost 3 bases and 2 bases, there was a span of 9 bases. The CDR3 sequence is 15 residues long. CDR3 protein: CASSYQTAGANVLTF. The CDR3 nucleotides are TGTGCCAGCAGCTATCAAACTGCTGGGGCCAACGTCCTGACTTTC.

The V call is TRBV18, the J call TRBJ1-4, with D perhaps matching TRBD1 (6 bases). V lost 4 bases and J lost 2, with 11 bases in between. There are 15 residues in the CDR3. Germline V gene data show CDR1 as KGHSH and CDR2 as LQKENI. The CDR3 sequence is CASSQGTMTNEKLFF. The CDR3 DNA reads as TGTGCCAGCTCACAAGGGACAATGACTAATGAAAAACTGTTTTTT. The complete variable domain, with remaining parts taken from reference TRBV18 and TRBJ1-4, reads NAGVMQNPRHLVRRRGQEARLRCSPMKGHSHVYWYRQLPEEGLKFMVYLQKENIIDESGMPKERFSAEFPKEGPSILRIQQVVRGDSAAYFCASSQGTMTNEKLFFGSGTQLSVL.